Sequencing of this T cell receptor (beta chain) was carried out in a study of T cells in Graves' hyperthyroidism and ophthalmopathy. The wider study: The initial diagnosis was the point when peripheral blood was collected, ahead of any treatment.

RNA transcripts gave rise to amplified TCR beta CDR3 regions. The TCR CDR3 was amplified in a first-round RT-PCR using the HTBI primer set. TCRdb re-derived calls from the multiplex PCR reads in MiXCR, one entry per CDR3 protein. Among approximately 620,000 distinct CDR3 sequences listed, 11% to 15% were seen once. The blood sample dates from first hyperthyroidism diagnosis, preceding any ophthalmopathy symptoms. At least ten counts were recorded for this clonotype. No antigen is known for it. General study findings and limits: Using 13 V-J features, a model discriminated ophthalmopathy from stable hyperthyroidism.

V shed 4 bases and J shed 7 bases, with 18 bases lying between them. The CDR3 totals 15 residues. Germline V gives CDR1 KGHSH, CDR2 LQKENI. Sequencing used blood. This sequence was found in a woman in her 30s with Graves' hyperthyroidism that later progressed to Graves' ophthalmopathy. The V and J genes are TRBV18 and TRBJ2-3, with D possibly TRBD2 on 5 matching bases. CDR3 sequence (DNA): TGTGCCAGCTCACTCTCGTCAGGAGGCACGAATACGCAGTATTTT. This codes for CASSLSSGGTNTQYF.